The 27 T cell receptor beta chains given below trace back to one sample, sequenced in a study of PD-L1 blockade in urothelial cancer. Produced via immunoSEQ multiplex PCR; TCRdb's table is partial and in-frame only. Of 30,000 to 35,000 clones detected, approximately 80% appear once; the ten largest clones hold less than 40%. The sequencing used PBMCs, collected around atezolizumab (anti-PD-L1) treatment. All receptors derive from a man aged 55-75 years with urothelial cancer.

The V gene is TRBV7-6, the J gene TRBJ1-6; perhaps TRBD1 as D (6 bases). V lost 0 bases and J lost 8, with 8 bases in between. CDR3 size: 14 residues. Germline V CDR1 and CDR2: SGHVS, FNYEAQ. As DNA, the CDR3 is TGTGCCAGCAGCTTAGCGGCAGGGGATTCACCCCTCCACTTT. Its translation: CASSLAAGDSPLHF.

This chain connects TRBV7-2 to TRBJ1-2; TRBD1 agrees at 7 bases. The V gene end was trimmed by 3 bases and the J gene end by 7 bases; junction bases not matched to a gene: 8. The germline V gene encodes CDR1 SGHTA and CDR2 FQGNSA. The CDR3 covers 14 residues. The CDR3 sequence: CASSLGTGASGYTF. The CDR3 DNA is TGTGCCAGCAGCTTGGGAACAGGGGCGTCTGGCTACACCTTC.

DNA for the CDR3: TGTGCCAGCAGTTTATCGGGGACAGGGCCCCAGCATTTT. Protein product: CASSLSGTGPQHF. The rearrangement joins TRBV27 to TRBJ1-5; 8 bases fit TRBD1. Germline loops: CDR1 MNHEY, CDR2 SMNVEV (reference sequence). This CDR3 spans 13 amino acids. With V trimmed by 0 bases and J by 9 bases, 1 base remained unmatched.

This chain connects TRBV30 to TRBJ1-6; TRBD1 aligns across 9 bases. The CDR3 has 13 residues. The V gene's germline CDR1 is GTSNPN and CDR2 SVGIG (reference sequence). V lost 5 bases to trimming and J lost 10 bases; unmatched junction nucleotides: 6. As DNA, the CDR3 is TGTGCCTGGGCCGGGACAGGGTTATCACCCCTCCACTTT. Translated: CAWAGTGLSPLHF.

This chain uses TRBV7-9 with TRBJ1-2, with 10 bases that match TRBD1. Germline V lookup: CDR1 SEHNR, CDR2 FQNEAQ (reference sequence). Trimming at V came to 4 bases and at J to 0 bases, leaving 8 bases not matched to a gene. CDR3 length equals 17 residues. CDR3 in amino acids: CASSSGTGEVANYGYTF. For the CDR3, the DNA is TGTGCCAGCAGCTCCGGGACAGGGGAGGTAGCTAACTATGGCTACACCTTC.

This chain links TRBV5-1 with TRBJ1-1; possible D gene TRBD1, 6 bases. The CDR3 loop spans 13 amino acids. V was shortened by 5 bases and J by 2 bases, with 10 bases between the two germline ends. Germline V gene data show CDR1 as SGHRS and CDR2 as YFSETQ. The CDR3 is CASRGQTNTEAFF. The CDR3 nucleotides read TGCGCCAGCAGAGGACAGACAAACACTGAAGCTTTCTTT.

The V and J genes are TRBV5-6 and TRBJ2-7; 8 nucleotides match TRBD2. J lost 3 bases, V lost 5 bases, and 7 bases had no gene match. The CDR3 contains 14 residues. Germline V CDR1 and CDR2: SGHDT, YYEEEE. The CDR3 sequence is CASRGAGALYEQYF. DNA for the CDR3: TGTGCCAGCAGGGGAGCGGGGGCCCTCTACGAGCAGTACTTC.

The chain employs TRBV18 and TRBJ1-5; D unclear. The CDR3 contains 13 residues. The germline gives CDR1 KGHSH, CDR2 LQKENI. V shed 3 bases and J shed 4 bases, with 7 bases lying between them. The CDR3 nucleotides read TGTGCCAGCTCACCTCAGAAGAATCAGCCCCAGCATTTT. It translates to CASSPQKNQPQHF.

The rearrangement uses TRBV7-8 and TRBJ2-2, with a possible D match to TRBD1 (6 bases). Germline CDR1 and CDR2: SGHVS and FQNEAQ. The CDR3 has 16 residues. The V gene lost 6 bases and the J gene lost 1 base, with 15 bases spanning the gap. The CDR3 spells CASSYPVQGNTGELFF. CDR3 bases: TGTGCCAGCAGTTACCCGGTACAGGGGAACACCGGGGAGCTGTTTTTT.

V usage is TRBV13 and J usage is TRBJ1-4; 8 bases are a match to TRBD1. The V gene's germline CDR1 is PRHDT and CDR2 FYEKMQ (reference sequence). V shed 4 bases, J shed 5 bases, and the junction held 6 bases outside the gene matches. This CDR3 has 15 residues. CDR3 sequence: CASSSTGAKNEKLFF. CDR3 nucleotides: TGTGCCAGCAGCTCGACAGGGGCCAAGAATGAAAAACTGTTTTTT.

This clone was observed a single time. The rearrangement joins TRBV5-1 to TRBJ2-2, with 7 bases fitting TRBD2. Germline V lookup: CDR1 SGHRS, CDR2 YFSETQ. The trim removed 4 bases at V and 4 bases at J, leaving 7 bases unmatched. The length of the CDR3 is 15 residues. The CDR3 DNA is TGCGCCAGCAGCCCTCAGCGGGGAGTCACCGGGGAGCTGTTTTTT. This encodes CASSPQRGVTGELFF. The full variable domain, in which reference TRBV5-1 and TRBJ2-2 provide the parts outside the CDR3, is KAGVTQTPRYLIKTRGQQVTLSCSPISGHRSVSWYQQTPGQGLQFLFEYFSETQRNKGNFPGRFSGRQFSNSRSEMNVSTLELGDSALYLCASSPQRGVTGELFFGEGSRLTVL.

This clone has only a few counts. The V gene is TRBV7-9, the J gene TRBJ2-7; maybe TRBD2 (6 bases). Germline CDR1 reads SEHNR; CDR2 reads FQNEAQ (reference sequence). V lost 4 bases and J 0 bases, leaving 13 bases between the germline ends. The CDR3 sequence is 15 residues long. The CDR3 bases are TGTGCCAGCAGCTCCCCCCGCGGGGCCTCCTACGAGCAGTACTTC. As protein: CASSSPRGASYEQYF. Drawing the rest from reference TRBV7-9 and TRBJ2-7, the complete variable domain is DTGVSQNPRHKITKRGQNVTFRCDPISEHNRLYWYRQTLGQGPEFLTYFQNEAQLEKSRLLSDRFSAERPKGSFSTLEIQRTEQGDSAMYLCASSSPRGASYEQYFGPGTRLTVT.

The genes are TRBV11-3 and TRBJ2-5; no reliable D call. Trimming left V 1 base short and J 7 bases short, with 10 bases between. The CDR3 loop spans 13 amino acids. Germline V gene sequence: CDR1 SGHNT, CDR2 YENEEA. The chain's CDR3 is CASSLGSSGTQYF. The DNA of the CDR3 is TGTGCCAGCAGCTTAGGCTCCTCCGGGACCCAGTACTTC.

The chain combines TRBV5-1 with TRBJ2-5; 10 positions agree with TRBD2. CDR3 length equals 16 residues. Germline CDR1 is SGHRS and CDR2 is YFSETQ. V trimming: 7 bases; J trimming: 5 bases; junction bases outside the gene matches: 14. CDR3 in DNA: TGCGCCAGCCGACTAATAGCGGGGGGAGTGTTGGAGACCCAGTACTTC. Residues: CASRLIAGGVLETQYF.

The genes are TRBV5-1 and TRBJ2-1, with D perhaps TRBD2 (5 bases). Per the germline V gene, CDR1 is SGHRS and CDR2 is YFSETQ. V dropped 3 bases and J dropped 6 bases, with 13 bases sitting between them. This CDR3 is built from 14 residues. The CDR3, as DNA: TGCGCCAGCAGCTATGGAGCGGTGGGCAATGAGCAGTTCTTC. Its translation is CASSYGAVGNEQFF. Full variable domain (rest looked up from reference TRBV5-1 and TRBJ2-1): KAGVTQTPRYLIKTRGQQVTLSCSPISGHRSVSWYQQTPGQGLQFLFEYFSETQRNKGNFPGRFSGRQFSNSRSEMNVSTLELGDSALYLCASSYGAVGNEQFFGPGTRLTVL.

V usage is TRBV2 and J usage is TRBJ2-7; TRBD2 matches at 7 bases. In germline, CDR1 is SNHLY, CDR2 FYNNEI. V was clipped by 2 bases and J by 3 bases; unmatched bases: 7. The CDR3 covers 15 residues. The CDR3 here is CASSESLAAIYEQYF. For the CDR3, the DNA is TGTGCCAGCAGTGAATCCCTAGCGGCCATCTACGAGCAGTACTTC.

This clone appeared a single time. The chain has TRBV7-6 and TRBJ1-2; TRBD1 might be the D (5 bases). CDR1 and CDR2 from the germline V gene are SGHVS and FNYEAQ. The V end lost 2 bases, the J end lost 6 bases, and 16 bases lay between the germline ends. The CDR3 covers 15 residues. CDR3 DNA sequence: TGTGCCAGCAGCTTAAAAGGGGAGGGGTGGGATGGCTACACCTTC. This codes for CASSLKGEGWDGYTF.

The rearrangement uses TRBV30 and TRBJ1-2, with 7 bases identical to TRBD1. Unmatched junction bases numbered 5, after V lost 3 bases and J lost 4 bases. Germline values: CDR1 GTSNPN, CDR2 SVGIG (reference sequence). The CDR3 length is 13 residues. The CDR3 reads CAWRPGQLYGYTF. CDR3 sequence (DNA): TGTGCCTGGAGGCCGGGACAGCTCTATGGCTACACCTTC. The full variable domain, rest sourced from reference TRBV30 and TRBJ1-2, is SQTIHQWPATLVQPVGSPLSLECTVEGTSNPNLYWYRQAAGRGLQLLFYSVGIGQISSEVPQNLSASRPQDRQFILSSKKLLLSDSGFYLCAWRPGQLYGYTFGSGTRLTVV.

The chain recombines TRBV4-1 with TRBJ2-3; D not certain. This CDR3 comprises 13 residues. V was pared by 2 bases and J by 6 bases, with 9 bases between. The germline gives CDR1 MGHRA, CDR2 YSYEKL. The CDR3 reads CASSQQQTDTQYF. In DNA, the CDR3 is TGCGCCAGCAGCCAACAACAAACCGATACGCAGTATTTT.

J is TRBJ1-1 and V is TRBV9; 12 bases are shared with TRBD1. Trimming took 3 bases from V and 5 from J; bases not matched to a gene: 8. CDR1 and CDR2 (germline): SGDLS, YYNGEE. The CDR3 has 16 residues. In nucleotides, the CDR3 is TGTGCCAGCAGCGACCGGGACAGGGGGCGGCGGACTGAAGCTTTCTTT. Protein product: CASSDRDRGRRTEAFF.

The CDR3, as DNA: TGTGCCAGCAGCTTAGATCTGAGCTCTGGAAACACCATATATTTT. Its protein is CASSLDLSSGNTIYF. This chain connects TRBV7-8 to TRBJ1-3; D is undetermined. CDR1 SGHVS and CDR2 FQNEAQ come from the germline V gene. The V gene lost 1 base and the J gene lost 0 bases, with 7 bases spanning the gap. The CDR3 has 15 amino acids.

The chain carries TRBV18 and TRBJ1-1; D is unclear. CDR1 and CDR2 from the germline V gene are KGHSH and LQKENI. Trimming cost V 4 bases and J 0 bases, with 9 bases left between them. This CDR3 contains 14 residues. CDR3 sequence (DNA): TGTGCCAGCTCACGCGGGAATATGAACACTGAAGCTTTCTTT. Protein: CASSRGNMNTEAFF.

J is TRBJ1-4 and V is TRBV10-3; 8 bases align to TRBD1. The V gene end was trimmed by 6 bases and the J gene end by 0 bases; junction bases not matched to a gene: 3. The CDR3 runs 15 residues. Germline CDR1 reads ENHRY; CDR2 reads SYGVKD. CDR3 region: CAISVDRATNEKLFF. The CDR3 DNA sequence: TGTGCCATCAGCGTGGACAGGGCAACTAATGAAAAACTGTTTTTT.

V gene TRBV5-1 combines with J gene TRBJ1-2, with a weak D call TRBD1 (6 bases). Deletions cut 5 bases from V and 8 bases from J, with 16 bases between. CDR3 size: 13 residues. Germline CDR1 SGHRS, CDR2 YFSETQ. The CDR3 bases are TGCGCCAGCAGAGCCGGGACAAAGGACGGCTACACCTTC. Translation: CASRAGTKDGYTF. Drawing the rest from reference TRBV5-1 and TRBJ1-2, the complete variable domain is KAGVTQTPRYLIKTRGQQVTLSCSPISGHRSVSWYQQTPGQGLQFLFEYFSETQRNKGNFPGRFSGRQFSNSRSEMNVSTLELGDSALYLCASRAGTKDGYTFGSGTRLTVV.

The CDR3 DNA is TGTGCCAGCAGCCCTAGCGGACAAGAGACCCAGTACTTC. Translated: CASSPSGQETQYF. The V and J genes are TRBV5-4 and TRBJ2-5; 7 bases match TRBD2. CDR3 length: 13 residues. V lost 4 bases to trimming and J lost 2 bases; unmatched junction nucleotides: 2. Germline-derived CDR1 and CDR2 are SGHNT and YYREEE (reference sequence).

This chain links TRBV30 with TRBJ2-7; 9 bases map to TRBD2. The V gene end was trimmed by 5 bases and the J gene end by 0 bases; junction bases not matched to a gene: 8. Germline lookup yields CDR1 GTSNPN and CDR2 SVGIG (reference sequence). The CDR3 length is 15 residues. DNA of the CDR3: TGTGCCTGGGGGGTAGGACTAGCGAGCTCCTACGAGCAGTACTTC. This codes for CAWGVGLASSYEQYF.

This chain links TRBV5-1 with TRBJ1-6; 9 nucleotides line up with TRBD1. The CDR3 length is 14 residues. Looked up from germline, CDR1 is SGHRS and CDR2 is YFSETQ. V shed 4 bases, J shed 5 bases, and the junction held 1 base outside the gene matches. The CDR3 loop is CASSRTGDNSPLHF. In nucleotides, the CDR3 is TGCGCCAGCAGCAGGACAGGGGATAATTCACCCCTCCACTTT.